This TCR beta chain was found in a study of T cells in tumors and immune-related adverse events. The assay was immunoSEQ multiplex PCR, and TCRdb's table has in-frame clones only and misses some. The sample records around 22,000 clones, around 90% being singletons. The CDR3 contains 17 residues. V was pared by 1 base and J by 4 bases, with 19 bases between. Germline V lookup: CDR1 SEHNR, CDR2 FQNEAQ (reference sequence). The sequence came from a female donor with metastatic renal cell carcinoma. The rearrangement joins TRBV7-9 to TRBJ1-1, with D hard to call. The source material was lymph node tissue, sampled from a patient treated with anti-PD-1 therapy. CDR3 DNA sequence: TGTGCCAGCAGCTTAGGATACATAGAGGGCAGCGTCACTGAAGCTTTCTTT. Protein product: CASSLGYIEGSVTEAFF.